The entry below gives a single TCR beta chain sequence along with its context. Its antigen is as yet unknown. This record belongs to a study of cytomegalovirus exposure and HLA in healthy donors. The CDR3 totals 14 residues. Germline CDR1 is MDHEN and CDR2 is SYDVKM. Trimming removed 6 bases from V and 4 bases from J, with 13 bases in between. Study-level findings and limits: The dataset shows that most TCR sequences were rare, while some public TCRs occurred in many donors. Researchers catalogued under 200 TCR beta chains as cytomegalovirus-associated.

The repertoire was sequenced with immunoSEQ multiplex PCR; TCRdb's copy has only in-frame clones and lacks some. The sample includes almost 200,000 clones, roughly 77% of them seen just once. The TCR was taken from a woman under 40 in good health and CMV-seronegative. This sequence joins TRBV28 and TRBJ2-4, with D possibly TRBD1 on 5 matching bases. Sequenced material: PBMCs. The CDR3 region is CASRTPAGKNIQYF. The CDR3 DNA follows: TGTGCCAGCAGGACCCCAGCAGGGAAAAACATTCAGTACTTC.